Listed below are T cell receptor beta chains from one sample, sequenced in a study of blood T cell repertoires in COVID-19. Assay: immunoSEQ multiplex PCR; the TCRdb copy retains only in-frame clones and omits some. Found here are roughly 140,000 clones, about nine tenths of them singletons; the top ten hold under 12%. The sequencing input was peripheral blood. These receptors all come from a man aged 50-59 years with active or convalescent COVID-19. The CDR3 runs from the conserved cysteine through the conserved F or W. Each record gives: J gene, D gene, V gene, clone size, CDR3 DNA, CDR3 protein. A D gene is named only where the DNA matches it firmly. Not all rows give a size; the values are once, few, many and, for expanded clones, a class.

J gene: TRBJ1-1; D gene: .; V gene: TRBV7-8; clone size: .; CDR3 DNA: TGTGCCAGCAGCTTAACGGTGAACACTGAAGCTTTCTTT; CDR3 protein: CASSLTVNTEAFF
J gene: TRBJ2-7; D gene: TRBD1; V gene: TRBV28; clone size: .; CDR3 DNA: TGTGCCAGCAGTTTTGCACAGGGGGCGCTTGAGCAGTACTTC; CDR3 protein: CASSFAQGALEQYF
J gene: TRBJ2-7; D gene: TRBD2; V gene: TRBV27; clone size: few; CDR3 DNA: TGTGCCAGCAGTTCCCATGAAGCGGGACGGATCGACGAGCAGTACTTC; CDR3 protein: CASSSHEAGRIDEQYF
J gene: TRBJ2-2; D gene: TRBD1; V gene: TRBV5-1; clone size: .; CDR3 DNA: TGCGCCAGCAGCTGGGGACAGGGTTCCACCGGGGAGCTGTTTTTT; CDR3 protein: CASSWGQGSTGELFF
J gene: TRBJ2-5; D gene: .; V gene: TRBV7-8; clone size: .; CDR3 DNA: TGTGCCAGCAGCTTAGATAATACCCCCCCGGGGAAGACCCAGTACTTC; CDR3 protein: CASSLDNTPPGKTQYF
J gene: TRBJ2-1; D gene: .; V gene: TRBV11-2; clone size: .; CDR3 DNA: TGTGCCAGCAGCTTAGTGTCAGGGGCTGATGAGCAGTTCTTC; CDR3 protein: CASSLVSGADEQFF
J gene: TRBJ2-5; D gene: .; V gene: TRBV7-9; clone size: .; CDR3 DNA: TGTGCCAGCAGCAACAACAGGGCCCGTGAGACCCAGTACTTC; CDR3 protein: CASSNNRARETQYF
J gene: TRBJ1-4; D gene: TRBD1; V gene: TRBV5-1; clone size: .; CDR3 DNA: TGCGCCAGCAGCCCTCGGGACAGGGCGGGAGAAAAACTGTTTTTT; CDR3 protein: CASSPRDRAGEKLFF
J gene: TRBJ2-2; D gene: TRBD1; V gene: TRBV19; clone size: .; CDR3 DNA: TGTGCCAGTAGTCCTCGGGACAGTACGAACACCGGGGAGCTGTTTTTT; CDR3 protein: CASSPRDSTNTGELFF
J gene: TRBJ1-5; D gene: .; V gene: TRBV19; clone size: .; CDR3 DNA: TGTGCCAGTAGAGACGGGTTTGCGCAGCCCCAGCATTTT; CDR3 protein: CASRDGFAQPQHF
J gene: TRBJ2-2; D gene: .; V gene: TRBV6-6; clone size: .; CDR3 DNA: TGTGCCAGCAGTCGGCAGGGGAACACCGGGGAGCTGTTTTTT; CDR3 protein: CASSRQGNTGELFF
J gene: TRBJ1-3; D gene: TRBD1; V gene: TRBV9; clone size: once; CDR3 DNA: TGTGCCAGCAGCGGGACAGGGTCATGGTCTGGAAACACCATATATTTT; CDR3 protein: CASSGTGSWSGNTIYF
J gene: TRBJ1-2; D gene: TRBD1; V gene: TRBV14; clone size: .; CDR3 DNA: TGTGCCAGCAGCAAACCCGGGACAGGGTTTGGCTACACCTTC; CDR3 protein: CASSKPGTGFGYTF
J gene: TRBJ2-1; D gene: TRBD2; V gene: TRBV6-2/TRBV6-3; clone size: .; CDR3 DNA: TGTGCCAGCAGTTATACTAGCGGGGGAGGAGTTGAGCAGTTCTTC; CDR3 protein: CASSYTSGGGVEQFF
J gene: TRBJ1-6; D gene: TRBD1; V gene: TRBV14; clone size: once; CDR3 DNA: TGTGCCAGCAGCCCATACAGGGGACAGAATTCACCCCTCCACTTT; CDR3 protein: CASSPYRGQNSPLHF
J gene: TRBJ1-1; D gene: .; V gene: TRBV6-6; clone size: .; CDR3 DNA: TGTGCCAGCAGACCCGACGGTAGCTCCCAAGCTTTCTTT; CDR3 protein: CASRPDGSSQAFF